This T cell receptor (beta chain) was sequenced during a study of shared clonotypes between healthy human individuals. Regarding the study as a whole: Of the naive CD4 clonotypes, roughly 5.5% were shared across a few donors.

Naive CD8 cells, CD45RO-negative and positively selected for CCR7, excluded terminally differentiated effector memory CD45RA+ cells. V lost 4 bases and J 0 bases, leaving 9 bases between the germline ends. The V gene's germline CDR1 is SGHDN and CDR2 FVKESK. There are 14 residues in the CDR3. About this clone itself: Antigen unknown.

Each sorted subset replicate got 200 ng genomic DNA, 25,000 to 30,000 genomes. Profiled with immunoSEQ multiplex PCR; TCRdb holds only in-frame clones, not every one. The sample lists about 1,900,000 clones, over 85% occurring once. The chain combines TRBV14 with TRBJ2-5, with TRBD1 as a possible D gene (5 bases). Sequencing was done on a sample of naive CD8+ T cells sorted from blood. The clonotype originates from a man between 18 and 29 years old in good health. DNA for the CDR3: TGTGCCAGCAGCCTACCAGGGTACCAAGAGACCCAGTACTTC. The encoded protein is CASSLPGYQETQYF.